One and the same sample provided the 11 T cell receptor beta chains below, sequenced in a study of T cell changes during pregnancy in multiple sclerosis. This table comes from immunoSEQ multiplex PCR, and its TCRdb copy is limited to in-frame clones, with some not included. In the table there are 40,000 to 55,000 clones, around 90% of which are singletons. Sequences were derived from CD4+ T cells from peripheral blood mononuclear cells, sampled in the second trimester of pregnancy. Every receptor here comes from a female donor with multiple sclerosis, enrolled in a pregnancy study.

The rearrangement uses TRBV2 and TRBJ1-2; 10 bases agree with TRBD1. The CDR3 length is 15 residues. V gave up 5 bases and J gave up 2 bases; unmatched junction bases: 5. Germline V gene sequence: CDR1 SNHLY, CDR2 FYNNEI. CDR3 coding DNA: TGTGCCAGCAGTCTTCCGGGACAGGGGAACTATGGCTACACCTTC. As protein: CASSLPGQGNYGYTF.

The V call is TRBV7-2, the J call TRBJ2-7, with TRBD1 matching 11 bases. The junction had 6 bases not matched to a gene; V was cut back by 5 bases and J by 3 bases. The CDR3 is 15 amino acids. Germline CDR1 reads SGHTA; CDR2 reads FQGNSA. The CDR3, as DNA: TGTGCCAGCAGCGTACGGGACAGGGGGTACTACGAGCAGTACTTC. It encodes CASSVRDRGYYEQYF. Complete variable domain (other parts from reference TRBV7-2 and TRBJ2-7): GAGVSQSPSNKVTEKGKDVELRCDPISGHTALYWYRQSLGQGLEFLIYFQGNSAPDKSGLPSDRFSAERTGGSVSTLTIQRTQQEDSAVYLCASSVRDRGYYEQYFGPGTRLTVT.

The chain couples TRBV28 to TRBJ2-7; the match to TRBD1 covers 9 bases. This CDR3 spans 14 amino acids. The germline V gene has CDR1 MDHEN and CDR2 SYDVKM. Germline trimming cut 6 bases from V and 1 base from J; bases unmatched to any gene: 4. CDR3 coding DNA: TGTGCCAGCAGCTCCGGGACAGGGTCCTACGAGCAGTACTTC. Protein: CASSSGTGSYEQYF. Full variable domain (rest looked up from reference TRBV28 and TRBJ2-7): DVKVTQSSRYLVKRTGEKVFLECVQDMDHENMFWYRQDPGLGLRLIYFSYDVKMKEKGDIPEGYSVSREKKERFSLILESASTNQTSMYLCASSSGTGSYEQYFGPGTRLTVT.

The gene calls are TRBV19 and TRBJ2-5; 8 bases are shared with TRBD1. Germline V gives CDR1 LNHDA, CDR2 SQIVND (reference sequence). Trimming took 5 bases from V and 12 from J; bases not matched to a gene: 8. The CDR3 covers 12 residues. DNA for the CDR3: TGTGCCAGTAGTCTCCGACAGGGGACAAAGTACTTC. Translation gives CASSLRQGTKYF.

V and J are TRBV5-1 and TRBJ2-1; TRBD2 matches 9 bases. From germline, CDR1 is SGHRS and CDR2 YFSETQ. The CDR3 length is 14 residues. J was trimmed by 6 bases and V by 3 bases; bases with no gene match: 4. CDR3 sequence: CASSWTSEGNEQFF. The CDR3 bases are TGCGCCAGCAGCTGGACTAGCGAGGGCAATGAGCAGTTCTTC.

The rearrangement uses TRBV9 and TRBJ1-1; D may be TRBD1 (6 bases). V dropped 0 bases and J dropped 4 bases, with 13 bases sitting between them. CDR3 length equals 15 residues. The germline V gene has CDR1 SGDLS and CDR2 YYNGEE. CDR3 bases: TGTGCCAGCAGCGTAGTACAGGGTAGTGGCACTGAAGCTTTCTTT. Translated, it gives CASSVVQGSGTEAFF.

This clone was seen a single time. V gene TRBV7-8 combines with J gene TRBJ1-2, with 8 bases aligning to TRBD1. CDR1 and CDR2 (germline): SGHVS, FQNEAQ. Trimming removed 0 bases from V and 3 bases from J; junction bases left unmatched: 12. There are 18 residues in the CDR3. The CDR3 DNA follows: TGTGCCAGCAGCTTAGCGCGATGGGCAGGGGGCAAGGACTATGGCTACACCTTC. Translation: CASSLARWAGGKDYGYTF.

The V and J genes are TRBV30 and TRBJ2-4, with D perhaps TRBD2 (5 bases). V gave up 0 bases and J gave up 6 bases, with 9 bases separating them. This CDR3 region has 13 residues. Germline V gene sequence: CDR1 GTSNPN, CDR2 SVGIG (reference sequence). For the CDR3, the DNA is TGTGCCTGGAGTGTAGCAGGAGGAAACATTCAGTACTTC. Protein sequence: CAWSVAGGNIQYF.

The V and J genes are TRBV19 and TRBJ2-7, with 9 bases fitting TRBD2. Trimming at V came to 4 bases and at J to 1 base, leaving 14 bases not matched to a gene. This CDR3 is 18 amino acids long. CDR1 and CDR2 (germline): LNHDA, SQIVND (reference sequence). The CDR3 sequence is CASSNLWSGGSQSYEQYF. The CDR3 DNA is TGTGCCAGTAGTAACTTGTGGAGCGGGGGGTCCCAATCCTACGAGCAGTACTTC.

The chain employs TRBV9 and TRBJ2-3; 10 bases are shared with TRBD2. V lost 0 bases, J lost 0 bases, and 7 bases stayed unmatched. Germline CDR1 SGDLS, CDR2 YYNGEE. The CDR3 spans 18 residues. The CDR3 region has the DNA TGTGCCAGCAGCGTAGTTCCAGCGGGGGGGCCGAGCACAGATACGCAGTATTTT. Amino acids: CASSVVPAGGPSTDTQYF.

The rearrangement uses TRBV5-6 and TRBJ2-7; D perhaps matches TRBD1 (6 bases). Trimming removed 4 bases at V and 4 bases at J, with 15 bases between. Germline CDR1 is SGHDT and CDR2 is YYEEEE. This CDR3 region has 14 residues. The CDR3 here is CASSPGTRVYEQYF. DNA for the CDR3: TGTGCCAGCAGCCCCGGGACAAGGGTTTACGAGCAGTACTTC.